The 27 T cell receptor beta chains listed next were all sequenced from one sample in a study of CD4 T cells in relation to SARS-CoV-2 and coronaviruses. Unexposed donor CD4+ T cells date from about 2011-2018, before the COVID-19 pandemic. After roughly ten days of culture, CD4+ T cells were isolated. Their antigens are not known. Using immunoSEQ multiplex PCR, the repertoire was profiled, and TCRdb retains in-frame clones only, with some absent. The sample includes about 22,000 clones, 66% of them seen just once. Material for sequencing was CD4+ T cells from PBMCs, cultured in vitro. These receptors were obtained from a human donor in good health.

Concerning this clone: The DNA is omitted, as the CDR3 cannot be located on it reliably, and the CDR3 follows TCRdb's listing. The genes are TRBV10-3 and TRBJ2-2; the table's TRBD2 call for D was not verified on the DNA. Germline V gene sequence: CDR1 ENHRY, CDR2 SYGVKD. The length of the CDR3 is 12 amino acids, counting both ends. CDR3 residues: CAISFGAGELFF.

The rearrangement uses TRBV10-3 and TRBJ2-2, with TRBD2 identical over 9 bases. After removal of 3 bases from V and 6 bases from J, the junction contained 11 bases not matched to a gene. This CDR3 contains 17 residues. Germline loops: CDR1 ENHRY, CDR2 SYGVKD. The DNA for the CDR3 is TGTGCCATCAGTGATGTAGGACTAGCGCTCGGGGCCGGGGAGCTGTTTTTT. It is translated as CAISDVGLALGAGELFF.

The chain is built from TRBV3-1 (or the pseudogene TRBV3-2) and TRBJ2-3; the D is unclear. The germline V gene encodes CDR1 LGHDT and CDR2 YNNKEL (reference sequence). Deletions cut 3 bases from V and 0 bases from J, with 13 bases between. This CDR3 region has 16 residues. The CDR3 DNA sequence: TGTGCCAGCAGCCAGGGCCCGGGTTCTAGCACAGATACGCAGTATTTT. Translated: CASSQGPGSSTDTQYF.

This clone has just one count. This chain links TRBV27 with TRBJ2-1, with 14 bases matching TRBD2. CDR1 and CDR2 from the germline V gene are MNHEY and SMNVEV (reference sequence). J lost 9 bases, V lost 5 bases, and 6 bases had no gene match. The CDR3 contains 15 residues. DNA for the CDR3: TGTGCCAGCAGTCCGGGACTAGCGGGAGTCGGTGAGCAGTTCTTC. It encodes CASSPGLAGVGEQFF.

This sequence joins TRBV7-8 and TRBJ2-1, with D maybe TRBD1 (8 bases). The CDR3 loop spans 16 amino acids. V dropped 5 bases and J dropped 5 bases, with 19 bases sitting between them. Germline V gene lookup returns CDR1 SGHVS and CDR2 FQNEAQ. The CDR3 reads CASSTRQGRANNEQFF. Written as DNA, the CDR3 is TGTGCCAGCAGCACCCGACAGGGGAGGGCCAACAATGAGCAGTTCTTC.

The chain employs TRBV6-2 or TRBV6-3 and TRBJ2-7; a weak D match, TRBD1 (6 bases). V was pared by 0 bases and J by 6 bases, with 12 bases between. The CDR3 loop spans 14 amino acids. From germline, CDR1 is MNHEY and CDR2 SVGEGT. The CDR3 region is CASSYSRGRGEQYF. CDR3 bases: TGTGCCAGCAGTTACTCTAGGGGCAGGGGCGAGCAGTACTTC.

CDR3 nucleotides: TGTGCCAGCAGCCGACAGGGGTTGGCCGGGGAGCTGTTTTTT. Its translation: CASSRQGLAGELFF. The rearrangement uses TRBV11-1 and TRBJ2-2; 8 nucleotides line up with TRBD1. The V and J ends lost 5 bases and 6 bases, in that order; junction bases with no gene match: 5. CDR3 size: 14 residues. Per germline, CDR1 SGHAT and CDR2 FQDESV (reference sequence).

The table lists this clone with a few counts. The J gene is TRBJ2-1, the V gene TRBV25-1; TRBD2 agrees at 10 bases. This CDR3 is 16 amino acids long. With V trimmed by 3 bases and J by 4 bases, 6 bases remained unmatched. Looked up from germline, CDR1 is MGHDK and CDR2 is SYGVNS. The CDR3 DNA reads TGTGCCAGCAGTGATCTGGGACTAGCGTTGTACAATGAGCAGTTCTTC. It encodes CASSDLGLALYNEQFF.

The V and J genes are TRBV11-2 and TRBJ2-1; 7 bases align to TRBD1. CDR1 and CDR2 (germline): SGHAT, FQNNGV. V shed 1 base and J 9 bases; nucleotides not matched to a gene: 9. The CDR3 spans 15 residues. CDR3 amino acids: CASSLGSRGPGEQFF. In DNA, the CDR3 is TGTGCCAGCAGCTTAGGTTCGAGGGGGCCAGGTGAGCAGTTCTTC.

The V gene is TRBV5-1, the J gene TRBJ2-7, with D perhaps assigned TRBD1 or TRBD2 (5 bases each). The germline CDR1 and CDR2 sequences are SGHRS and YFSETQ. The CDR3 runs to 13 residues. Trimming left V 3 bases short and J 0 bases short, with 7 bases between. The CDR3 region is CASSSGSSYEQYF. CDR3 coding DNA: TGCGCCAGCAGCTCAGGGAGCTCCTACGAGCAGTACTTC.

This clone appeared a few times. The chain joins TRBV7-9 to TRBJ1-6; the D is unclear. Trimming took off 1 base at V and 5 bases at J, with 6 bases between the two ends. CDR3 length equals 14 residues. Germline CDR1 is SEHNR and CDR2 is FQNEAQ (reference sequence). The CDR3 protein is CASSLGWDNSPLHF. The CDR3 bases are TGTGCCAGCAGCTTAGGGTGGGATAATTCACCCCTCCACTTT.

This clone occurred once. The chain combines TRBV7-2 with TRBJ2-5; no clear D gene. V was trimmed by 0 bases and J by 5 bases, leaving 7 bases between them. From germline, CDR1 is SGHTA and CDR2 FQGNSA. The CDR3 contains 13 residues. CDR3 DNA sequence: TGTGCCAGCAGCTTAGCCAGCCGGGAGACCCAGTACTTC. Amino acids: CASSLASRETQYF. Looking up the rest from reference TRBV7-2 and TRBJ2-5 gives the full variable domain: GAGVSQSPSNKVTEKGKDVELRCDPISGHTALYWYRQSLGQGLEFLIYFQGNSAPDKSGLPSDRFSAERTGGSVSTLTIQRTQQEDSAVYLCASSLASRETQYFGPGTRLLVL.

The sample holds a few counts of this clone. V gene TRBV5-6 combines with J gene TRBJ2-1, with unresolved D. The CDR3 is 15 residues long. Germline lookup yields CDR1 SGHDT and CDR2 YYEEEE. Trimming removed 6 bases from V and 0 bases from J, with 13 bases in between. The CDR3 sequence is CASNFEGHSYNEQFF. In DNA form, the CDR3 reads TGTGCCAGCAACTTTGAAGGGCACTCCTACAATGAGCAGTTCTTC.

The chain employs TRBV5-6 and TRBJ1-2; the D is unclear. V was shortened by 4 bases and J by 1 base, with 11 bases between the two germline ends. This CDR3 contains 14 residues. CDR1 and CDR2 (germline): SGHDT, YYEEEE. DNA for the CDR3: TGTGCCAGCAGCAACGACGGGGTTAACTATGGCTACACCTTC. Translating gives CASSNDGVNYGYTF.

This clone showed up just a few times. This chain uses TRBV19 with TRBJ2-2, with TRBD1 identical over 7 bases. This CDR3 has 14 amino acids. Germline V gene sequence: CDR1 LNHDA, CDR2 SQIVND (reference sequence). V trimming: 5 bases; J trimming: 6 bases; junction bases outside the gene matches: 6. CDR3: CASSLSTGAGELFF. As DNA, the CDR3 is TGTGCCAGTAGTCTTTCTACAGGGGCCGGGGAGCTGTTTTTT.

For the CDR3, the DNA is TGTGCCAGCAGCCAGGAAGAAAGGACCCAGGGTTATGGCTACACCTTC. As protein: CASSQEERTQGYGYTF. This chain joins TRBV3-1 (or the pseudogene TRBV3-2) and TRBJ1-2; maybe TRBD1 (5 bases). Deletions cut 3 bases from V and 5 bases from J, with 19 bases between. This CDR3 is built from 16 residues. Germline V CDR1 and CDR2: LGHDT, YNNKEL (reference sequence).

J is TRBJ1-1 and V is TRBV18, with TRBD1 matching 7 bases. The germline V gene has CDR1 KGHSH and CDR2 LQKENI. J gave up 7 bases and V 0 bases, and 5 bases lay outside the gene matches. CDR3 length: 14 residues. This CDR3 is CASSPPQGWDEAFF. DNA of the CDR3: TGTGCCAGCTCACCACCACAGGGGTGGGATGAAGCTTTCTTT.

This clone was seen once. This chain uses TRBV30 with TRBJ2-4; unclear D gene. The ends were cut back, 8 bases at V and 1 base at J, with 15 bases in the middle. The CDR3 has 14 amino acids. Germline lookup yields CDR1 GTSNPN and CDR2 SVGIG (reference sequence). CDR3 protein: CATTGPIAKNIQYF. DNA for the CDR3: TGTGCCACTACCGGACCGATTGCCAAAAACATTCAGTACTTC.

The gene calls are TRBV19 and TRBJ2-1, with 14 positions matching TRBD2. After removal of 6 bases from V and 3 bases from J, the junction contained 1 base not matched to a gene. Germline assignment: CDR1 LNHDA and CDR2 SQIVND (reference sequence). The CDR3 sequence is 15 residues long. The CDR3 region is CASRGLAGVYNEQFF. CDR3 nucleotides: TGTGCCAGTAGGGGACTAGCGGGAGTCTACAATGAGCAGTTCTTC.

This clone was counted between two and nine times. V is TRBV29-1 and J is TRBJ1-1; D gene uncertain. This CDR3 is 11 amino acids long. Per germline, CDR1 SQVTM and CDR2 ANQGSEA. V lost 7 bases and J lost 5, with 11 bases in between. This chain's CDR3 is CSGSIGTEAFF. Written as DNA, the CDR3 is TGCAGCGGGTCTATTGGGACTGAAGCTTTCTTT.

V usage is TRBV19 and J usage is TRBJ2-4; D remains ambiguous. The germline V and J ends were trimmed by 5 bases and 6 bases, with 11 bases remaining between them. This CDR3 spans 13 amino acids. Germline assignment: CDR1 LNHDA and CDR2 SQIVND (reference sequence). CDR3 coding DNA: TGTGCCAGTAGTCCAACATCGTCAAACATTCAGTACTTC. Translation: CASSPTSSNIQYF.

This clone has only a few counts. CDR3 protein: CASSEYRNYGYTF. CDR3 in DNA: TGTGCCAGCAGTGAATATCGGAACTATGGCTACACCTTC. V usage is TRBV25-1 and J usage is TRBJ1-2; D call uncertain. Germline CDR1 is MGHDK and CDR2 is SYGVNS. The V end was cut by 0 bases, the J end by 2 bases, with 4 bases between. CDR3 length: 13 amino acids.

The chain is built from TRBV7-2 and TRBJ2-3; no definite D call. The CDR3 has 14 amino acids. From germline, CDR1 is SGHTA and CDR2 FQGNSA. Trimming left V 5 bases short and J 5 bases short, with 14 bases between. CDR3 region: CASSQGPVRDTQYF. For the CDR3, the DNA is TGTGCCAGCAGCCAAGGACCCGTACGAGATACGCAGTATTTT. The full variable domain, rest sourced from reference TRBV7-2 and TRBJ2-3, is GAGVSQSPSNKVTEKGKDVELRCDPISGHTALYWYRQSLGQGLEFLIYFQGNSAPDKSGLPSDRFSAERTGGSVSTLTIQRTQQEDSAVYLCASSQGPVRDTQYFGPGTRLTVL.

The chain employs TRBV6-5 and TRBJ2-7; D possibly corresponds to TRBD1 (6 bases). Trimming took off 4 bases at V and 5 bases at J, with 15 bases between the two ends. CDR3 size: 14 residues. Germline assignment: CDR1 MNHEY and CDR2 SVGAGI. The CDR3, as DNA: TGTGCCAGCAGTTCTAGACAGGCCCTGGACGAGCAGTACTTC. It encodes CASSSRQALDEQYF.

V is TRBV9 and J is TRBJ2-2, with 9 bases fitting TRBD1. CDR1 and CDR2 (germline): SGDLS, YYNGEE. V shed 4 bases, J shed 4 bases, and the junction held 2 bases outside the gene matches. This CDR3 has 14 amino acids. CDR3 protein: CASSQTGGTGELFF. CDR3 in DNA: TGTGCCAGCAGCCAGACAGGGGGCACCGGGGAGCTGTTTTTT.

This clone came up a few times. The junction departs from germline at one end; a sequencing error may be responsible. CDR3 loop: CASSLEVQQPVVGNTIYF. The CDR3 DNA sequence: TGTGCTAGCAGCTTGGAGGTCCAACAGCCGGTAGTTGGAAACACCATATATTTT. The chain recombines TRBV7-7 with TRBJ1-3; D not resolved. CDR1 SSHAT and CDR2 FNYEAQ come from the germline V gene (reference sequence). The CDR3 sequence is 18 residues long.

The rearrangement links TRBV28 to TRBJ2-2, with TRBD2 matching 10 bases. Germline lookup yields CDR1 MDHEN and CDR2 SYDVKM. This CDR3 is built from 17 residues. J was trimmed by 6 bases and V by 6 bases; bases with no gene match: 13. CDR3 in DNA: TGTGCCAGCAGCTCGGCCGCTAGCGGGGGTAAAGCCGGGGAGCTGTTTTTT. Amino acids: CASSSAASGGKAGELFF.